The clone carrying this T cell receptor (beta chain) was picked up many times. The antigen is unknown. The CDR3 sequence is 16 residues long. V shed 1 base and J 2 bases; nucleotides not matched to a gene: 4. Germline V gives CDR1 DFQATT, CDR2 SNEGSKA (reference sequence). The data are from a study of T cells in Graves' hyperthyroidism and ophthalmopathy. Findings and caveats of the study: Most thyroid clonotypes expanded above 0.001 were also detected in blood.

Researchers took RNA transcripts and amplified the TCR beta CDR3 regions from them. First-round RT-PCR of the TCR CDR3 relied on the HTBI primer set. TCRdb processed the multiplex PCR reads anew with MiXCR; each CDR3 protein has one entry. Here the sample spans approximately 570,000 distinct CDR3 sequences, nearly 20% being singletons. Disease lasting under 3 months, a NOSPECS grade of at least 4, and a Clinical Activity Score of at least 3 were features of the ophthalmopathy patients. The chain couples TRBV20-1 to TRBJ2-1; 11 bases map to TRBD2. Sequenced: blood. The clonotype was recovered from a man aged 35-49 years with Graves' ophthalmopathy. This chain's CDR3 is CSARVASGGTYNEQFF. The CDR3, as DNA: TGCAGTGCTAGAGTGGCTAGCGGGGGGACCTACAATGAGCAGTTCTTC.